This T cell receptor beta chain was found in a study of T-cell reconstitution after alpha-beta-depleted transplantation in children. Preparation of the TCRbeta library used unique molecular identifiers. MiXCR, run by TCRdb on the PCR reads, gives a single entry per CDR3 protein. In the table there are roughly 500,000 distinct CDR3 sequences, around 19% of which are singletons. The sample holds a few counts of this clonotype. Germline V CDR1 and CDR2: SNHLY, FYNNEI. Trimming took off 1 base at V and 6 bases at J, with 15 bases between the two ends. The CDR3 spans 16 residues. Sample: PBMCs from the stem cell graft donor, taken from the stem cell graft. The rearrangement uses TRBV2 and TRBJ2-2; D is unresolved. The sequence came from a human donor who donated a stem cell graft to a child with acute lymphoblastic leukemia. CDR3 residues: CASSEVDPQGPGELFF. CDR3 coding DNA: TGTGCCAGCAGTGAAGTAGACCCGCAAGGACCCGGGGAGCTGTTTTTT.